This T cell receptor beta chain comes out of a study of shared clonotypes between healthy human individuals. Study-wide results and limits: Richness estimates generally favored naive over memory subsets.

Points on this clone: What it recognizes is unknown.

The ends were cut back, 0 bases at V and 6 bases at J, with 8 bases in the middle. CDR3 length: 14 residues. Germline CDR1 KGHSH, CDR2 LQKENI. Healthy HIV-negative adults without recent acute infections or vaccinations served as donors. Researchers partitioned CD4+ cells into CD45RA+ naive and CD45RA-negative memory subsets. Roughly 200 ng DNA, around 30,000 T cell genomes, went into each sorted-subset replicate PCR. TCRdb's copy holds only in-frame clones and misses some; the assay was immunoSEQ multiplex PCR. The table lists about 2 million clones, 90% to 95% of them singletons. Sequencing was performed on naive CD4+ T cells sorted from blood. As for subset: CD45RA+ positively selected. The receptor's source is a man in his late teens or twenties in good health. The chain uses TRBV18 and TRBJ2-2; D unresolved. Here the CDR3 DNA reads TGTGCCAGCTCACCACCGAGAGGTCCCGGGGAGCTGTTTTTT. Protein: CASSPPRGPGELFF. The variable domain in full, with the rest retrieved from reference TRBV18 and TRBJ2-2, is NAGVMQNPRHLVRRRGQEARLRCSPMKGHSHVYWYRQLPEEGLKFMVYLQKENIIDESGMPKERFSAEFPKEGPSILRIQQVVRGDSAAYFCASSPPRGPGELFFGEGSRLTVL.